This T cell receptor beta chain is drawn from a study of blood T cell repertoires in COVID-19. Study summary: Italy, Spain and the United States were the sources of the convalescent and acute COVID-19 samples.

Produced via immunoSEQ multiplex PCR; TCRdb's table is partial and in-frame only. The sample carries about 310,000 clones, around 91% recorded once. Per the germline V gene, CDR1 is KGHSH and CDR2 is LQKENI. The CDR3 contains 15 residues. V trimming: 6 bases; J trimming: 2 bases; junction bases outside the gene matches: 8. Individuals drawn from 24 US areas were about 18 to 95 years old. The rearrangement links TRBV18 to TRBJ2-3; 7 nucleotides align to TRBD1. The source material was PBMCs or T cells enriched from blood (not recorded which). This clonotype was sampled from a woman between 40 and 50 years old who had recovered from COVID-19. The CDR3, as DNA: TGTGCCAGCTCTTCTGGACAGGAGATCACAGATACGCAGTATTTT. Translated, it gives CASSSGQEITDTQYF.